This TCR beta chain was identified during a study of Ad26.COV2.S vaccination and SARS-CoV-2 variants. As for the study in general: The donor belonged to the COV1001 Ad26.COV2.S trial arm. Intramuscularly, Ad26.COV2.S was given either once or twice, 56 days apart. Overall study findings and caveats: Participants in the vaccine arm had higher spike-specific TCR breadth; placebo recipients had lower. Spike-specific CD8+ and CD4+ T cell responses reportedly showed substantial breadth after vaccination.

Profiled with immunoSEQ multiplex PCR; TCRdb holds only in-frame clones, not every one. The data hold 250,000 to 300,000 clones, with about 89% observed a single time. The germline CDR1 and CDR2 sequences are MRHNA and SNTAGT. The CDR3 totals 13 residues. V lost 4 bases, J lost 0 bases, and 6 bases lay in between. The treatment: roughly 19 received Ad26.COV2.S at low or high dose, single or two shots; 5 received placebo; per-sample allocation not given. Samples came from day 63 after the first vaccine or placebo injection. For this clone: Its antigen is not identified.

The sequenced sample was peripheral blood, obtained in a trial of Ad26.COV2.S vaccine versus placebo. The chain recombines TRBV6-4 with TRBJ1-1, with unresolved D. The receptor comes from a person aged 18-60 years who received the Ad26.COV2.S COVID-19 vaccine or a placebo. The chain's CDR3 is CASSVQVNTEAFF. The CDR3 DNA follows: TGTGCCAGCAGTGTCCAGGTGAACACTGAAGCTTTCTTT.